Listed here are 2 T cell receptor beta chains from one sample, sequenced in a study of Graves' ophthalmopathy and Graves' hyperthyroidism. Amplifying from RNA transcripts, the study obtained TCR beta CDR3 regions. Following a first-round RT-PCR that used HTBI primers, a second-round multiplex PCR was carried out. TCRdb reanalysed the multiplex PCR reads using MiXCR and keeps one entry per CDR3 protein. The sample has 400,000 to 450,000 distinct CDR3 sequences; 20% to 25% are singletons. Sequenced input: peripheral blood. These receptors were taken from a woman aged 18-29 years with stable Graves' hyperthyroidism.

The sample holds many counts of this clonotype. A much larger clonotype is one base distant, so this may be a read error. The chain has TRBV11-1 and TRBJ2-5; D is unclear. Trimming removed 5 bases at V and 2 bases at J, with 15 bases between. Germline V gene lookup returns CDR1 SGHAT and CDR2 FQDESV (reference sequence). This CDR3 is built from 15 residues. The CDR3 loop reads CASSLGPAQQETQYF. The CDR3 DNA reads as TGTGCCAGCAGCCTAGGACCAGCGCAACAAGAGACCCAGTACTTC.

This clonotype has at least ten counts. This chain joins TRBV19 and TRBJ1-1; 8 bases agree with TRBD1. The CDR3 sequence is 20 residues long. In germline, CDR1 is LNHDA, CDR2 SQIVND (reference sequence). V dropped 3 bases and J dropped 0; count of bases not matched to a gene: 18. CDR3 loop: CASSMVDRASRATLNTEAFF. The DNA of the CDR3 is TGTGCCAGTAGTATGGTGGACAGGGCTTCAAGGGCGACTTTGAACACTGAAGCTTTCTTT. The variable domain in full, with the rest retrieved from reference TRBV19 and TRBJ1-1, is DGGITQSPKYLFRKEGQNVTLSCEQNLNHDAMYWYRQDPGQGLRLIYYSQIVNDFQKGDIAEGYSVSREKKESFPLTVTSAQKNPTAFYLCASSMVDRASRATLNTEAFFGQGTRLTVV.